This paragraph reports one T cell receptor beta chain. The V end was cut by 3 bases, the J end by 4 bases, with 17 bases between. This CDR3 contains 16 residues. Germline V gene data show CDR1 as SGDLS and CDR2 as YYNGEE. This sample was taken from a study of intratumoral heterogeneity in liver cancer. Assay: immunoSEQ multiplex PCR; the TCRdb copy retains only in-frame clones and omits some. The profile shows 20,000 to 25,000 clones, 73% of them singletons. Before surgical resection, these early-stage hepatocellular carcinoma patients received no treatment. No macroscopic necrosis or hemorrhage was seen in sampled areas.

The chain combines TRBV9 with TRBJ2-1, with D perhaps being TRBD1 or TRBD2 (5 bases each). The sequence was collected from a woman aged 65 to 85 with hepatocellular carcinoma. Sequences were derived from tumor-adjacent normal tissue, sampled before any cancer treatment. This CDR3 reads CASSERGQGGYNEQFF. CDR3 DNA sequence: TGTGCCAGCAGCGAGCGCGGGCAGGGTGGGTACAATGAGCAGTTCTTC.